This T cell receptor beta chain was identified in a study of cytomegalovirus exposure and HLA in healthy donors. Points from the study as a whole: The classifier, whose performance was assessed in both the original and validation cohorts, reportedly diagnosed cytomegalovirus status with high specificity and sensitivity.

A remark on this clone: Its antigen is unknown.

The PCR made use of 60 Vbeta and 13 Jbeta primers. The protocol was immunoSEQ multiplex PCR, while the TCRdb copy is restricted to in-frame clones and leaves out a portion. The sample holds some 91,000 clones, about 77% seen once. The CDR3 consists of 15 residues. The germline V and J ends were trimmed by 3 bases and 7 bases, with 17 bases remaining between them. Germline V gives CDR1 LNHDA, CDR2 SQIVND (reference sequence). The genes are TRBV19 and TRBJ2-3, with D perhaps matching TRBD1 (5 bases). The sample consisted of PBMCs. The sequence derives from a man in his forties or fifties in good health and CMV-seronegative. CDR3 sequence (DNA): TGTGCCAGTAGTATCACCGCCCCGACAGTGAATACGCAGTATTTT. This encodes CASSITAPTVNTQYF.